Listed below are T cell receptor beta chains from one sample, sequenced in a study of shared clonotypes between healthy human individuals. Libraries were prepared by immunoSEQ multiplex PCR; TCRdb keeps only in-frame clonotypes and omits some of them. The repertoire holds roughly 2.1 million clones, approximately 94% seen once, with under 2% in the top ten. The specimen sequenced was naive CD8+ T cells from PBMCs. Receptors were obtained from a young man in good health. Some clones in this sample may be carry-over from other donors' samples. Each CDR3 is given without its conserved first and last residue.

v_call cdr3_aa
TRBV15 ATSSARGSLEQY
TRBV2 ASYLGRADQPQH
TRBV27 ASGLGPGTRINEQF
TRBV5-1 ASSTHWKDEQF
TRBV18 ASSTPDRGQDTEAF
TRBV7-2 ASSPRTGALGYGYT
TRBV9 ASSVTSAGVNTGELF
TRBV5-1 ASSLELGVETQY
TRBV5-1 ASSLSRGVAANYGYT
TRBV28 ASSLPGVENQPQH
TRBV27 ASSLQSTNTEAF
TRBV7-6 ASSLVWGGRNEQY
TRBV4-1 ASSQATGFPEQY
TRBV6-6 ASSPLSGQYEAF
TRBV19 ASREPGQAFWYYGYT
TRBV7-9 ASSPRDRDLNEQF
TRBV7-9 AIDDQGAEQY
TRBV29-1 SVRRDYGYT
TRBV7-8 ASSSTKPGSILLTKNIQY
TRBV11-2 ASSSGTGGGYEQY
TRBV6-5 ASSPRAGTDTQY
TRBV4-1 ASSQPRQGYTDTQY
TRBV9 ASSVKAGRSNTGELF
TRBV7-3 ASSLISGLAGGVYNEQF
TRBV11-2 ASSQGGPGAFEQY
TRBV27 ASSLHRGVSYEQY
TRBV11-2 VSSLTGGQPQH
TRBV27 ASSLTGGQKYGYT
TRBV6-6 ASTHAGQQF
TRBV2 ATLAGPSTDTQY
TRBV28 ASSLFWTLAYEQY
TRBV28 ATLGEGEQETQY
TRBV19 ASSSRDTGRIHEQY
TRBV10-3 AISESNIEAF
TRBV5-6 ASSRGGRTSYEQY
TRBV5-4 ASSFGYRQTREQY
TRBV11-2 ASSLEQGGTYEQY
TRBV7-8 ASSLVGGTMSYEQY
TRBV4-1 ASSRLAEKNYEQY
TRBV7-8 ASSFPGHEQY
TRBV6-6 ASSSLAGGVYEQY
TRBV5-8 ASSPRGLCEQY
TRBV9 ASSPWRGEFEGYT
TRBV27 ASSEPDRGLMETQY
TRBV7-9 ASSSPTDYHIYEQY
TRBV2 ASRMWDTEAF
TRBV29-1 SVELDRRRGYT
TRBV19 ASKMWAGDVDTQY
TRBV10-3 AISHGPSTDTQY
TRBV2 ASRALLPYEQY
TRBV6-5 ASSVHRRTEAF
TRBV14 ASSQYRSYEQY
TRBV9 ASSVAGLGNNEQY
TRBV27 ASSPQVLLNEKLF
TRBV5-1 ASSPGDRENYEQY
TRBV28 ASSPVGGRWGNEQF
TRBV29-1 SVVLRSQGRINEQF
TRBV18 ASSLLADPRDRVPGNTIY
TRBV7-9 ASSSKQGNEKLF